What follows are 27 T cell receptor beta chains derived from one specimen sequenced in a study of T cells in localized non-small cell lung cancer (dated by TCRdb to about 2020). Library method: the immunoSEQ multiplex PCR assay. Here the immuneACCESS table is served through TCRdb, limited to in-frame sequences with V and J called. Missing clones are a known gap in these copies; in checked studies unresolved V genes cover under half, and the rest lacks a known reason. Across this sample there are fewer than 40,000 clones, with more than 75% seen only once. Less than 5% of the sample goes to the ten largest clones. Sequences were derived from peripheral blood, sampled before any cancer treatment. The origin of the receptors is a male donor at least 60 years old with stage III lung adenocarcinoma.

This rearrangement joins TRBV14 to TRBJ2-1; D ambiguous. V lost 2 bases to trimming and J lost 9 bases, with 8 bases between them. In germline, CDR1 is SGHDN, CDR2 FVKESK. The CDR3 has 12 amino acids. The CDR3 here is CASSQSGPEQFF. DNA for the CDR3: TGTGCCAGCAGCCAAAGTGGGCCTGAGCAGTTCTTC. The full variable domain, in which reference TRBV14 and TRBJ2-1 provide the parts outside the CDR3, is EAGVTQFPSHSVIEKGQTVTLRCDPISGHDNLYWYRRVMGKEIKFLLHFVKESKQDESGMPNNRFLAERTGGTYSTLKVQPAELEDSGVYFCASSQSGPEQFFGPGTRLTVL.

This chain uses TRBV11-3 with TRBJ1-1; D is uncertain. The CDR3 is made up of 12 amino acids. Germline V lookup: CDR1 SGHNT, CDR2 YENEEA. Trimming shortened V by 4 bases and J by 6 bases, and 9 bases separated the two germline ends. The CDR3 DNA follows: TGTGCCAGCAGCTCCTCTTCCGCTGAAGCTTTCTTT. Amino acid sequence: CASSSSSAEAFF.

Only one count was recorded for this clone. The V gene is TRBV5-1, the J gene TRBJ2-5; D possibly uses TRBD1 or TRBD2 (5 bases each). Germline-derived CDR1 and CDR2 are SGHRS and YFSETQ. Between the trimmed V and J ends, which lost 4 bases and 5 bases, there was a span of 15 bases. The CDR3 spans 14 residues. The CDR3 DNA follows: TGCGCCAGCAGCCCGATGGGTGGGACGGAGACCCAGTACTTC. Its translation is CASSPMGGTETQYF. Full variable domain (outside the CDR3, taken from reference TRBV5-1 and TRBJ2-5): KAGVTQTPRYLIKTRGQQVTLSCSPISGHRSVSWYQQTPGQGLQFLFEYFSETQRNKGNFPGRFSGRQFSNSRSEMNVSTLELGDSALYLCASSPMGGTETQYFGPGTRLLVL.

This sequence joins TRBV19 and TRBJ1-5, with a tentative D call TRBD1 (6 bases). The CDR3 runs to 15 residues. Deletions cut 6 bases from V and 0 bases from J, with 12 bases between. CDR1 LNHDA and CDR2 SQIVND come from the germline V gene (reference sequence). CDR3 nucleotides: TGTGCCAGTAGGAAACAGGGCTTTAGCAATCAGCCCCAGCATTTT. This gives the protein CASRKQGFSNQPQHF.

The chain couples TRBV2 to TRBJ1-2, with 10 bases lining up with TRBD1. Germline-derived CDR1 and CDR2 are SNHLY and FYNNEI. V lost 6 bases, J lost 5 bases, and 6 bases stayed unmatched. The CDR3 has 14 residues. This CDR3 is CASRRQGAGYGYTF. In DNA form, the CDR3 reads TGTGCCAGCAGGAGACAGGGGGCAGGATATGGCTACACCTTC.

The chain carries TRBV6-1 and TRBJ1-1, with a weak D call TRBD1 (6 bases). CDR1 MNHNS and CDR2 SASEGT come from the germline V gene. Trimming removed 2 bases from V and 5 bases from J, with 12 bases in between. This CDR3 spans 14 amino acids. In nucleotides, the CDR3 is TGTGCCAGCAGTGAATCGGGGGCCAAGACTGAAGCTTTCTTT. This gives the protein CASSESGAKTEAFF.

The V gene is TRBV6-1, the J gene TRBJ1-5; TRBD1 aligns across 9 bases. Germline V CDR1 and CDR2: MNHNS, SASEGT. The trim removed 5 bases at V and 6 bases at J, leaving 8 bases unmatched. The CDR3 is 15 amino acids. The CDR3 sequence: CASSSRTGASQPQHF. CDR3 sequence (DNA): TGTGCCAGCAGTTCCCGGACAGGGGCAAGTCAGCCCCAGCATTTT.

The rearrangement links TRBV5-1 to TRBJ1-1; the D is unclear. Germline CDR1 reads SGHRS; CDR2 reads YFSETQ. This CDR3 spans 13 amino acids. V was shortened by 1 base and J by 2 bases, with 6 bases between the two germline ends. The CDR3 protein is CASSLTANTEAFF. The CDR3 nucleotides are TGCGCCAGCAGCTTGACAGCAAACACTGAAGCTTTCTTT.

The genes are TRBV5-5 and TRBJ2-7; D may be TRBD2 (5 bases). Germline V gives CDR1 SGHKS, CDR2 YYEKEE (reference sequence). This CDR3 comprises 14 residues. Trimming removed 9 bases at V and 0 bases at J, with 16 bases between. The CDR3 nucleotides read TGTGCCACCGCAATCAGCGGTCACTCCTACGAGCAGTACTTC. This encodes CATAISGHSYEQYF.

With regard to this clone: The junction departs from germline at one end; a sequencing error may be responsible. The rearrangement links TRBV19 to TRBJ1-5, with TRBD1 as a possible D gene (6 bases). This CDR3 is 13 amino acids long. Per the germline V gene, CDR1 is LNHDA and CDR2 is SQIVND (reference sequence). The DNA of the CDR3 is TGTGCCAGTAGTATAGATCTAGTAGCGGGACAAACTTTT. Translated: CASSIDLVAGQTF.

V gene TRBV6-5 combines with J gene TRBJ1-4; maybe TRBD1 (5 bases). The CDR3 runs to 14 residues. The V and J ends lost 2 bases and 8 bases respectively, with 12 bases between them. Germline CDR1 is MNHEY and CDR2 is SVGAGI. CDR3 DNA: TGTGCCAGCAGTTACGAGGGGAGAAGAGAAAAACTGTTTTTT. Translating it yields CASSYEGRREKLFF.

The genes are TRBV7-6 and TRBJ2-5; 9 nucleotides align to TRBD1. V was pared by 3 bases and J by 3 bases, with 2 bases of the junction left unmatched. CDR1 and CDR2 from the germline V gene are SGHVS and FNYEAQ. This CDR3 is built from 14 residues. The CDR3 spells CASSLTGGKETQYF. DNA of the CDR3: TGTGCCAGCAGCTTGACAGGGGGAAAAGAGACCCAGTACTTC.

The V and J genes are TRBV10-2 and TRBJ1-5; D gene unclear. V gave up 8 bases and J gave up 1 base, with 12 bases separating them. CDR1 is WSHSY, CDR2 SAAADI, per germline. The CDR3 consists of 14 residues. CDR3: CASSVTLSNQPQHF. CDR3 bases: TGCGCCAGCTCCGTGACGTTGAGCAATCAGCCCCAGCATTTT.

This chain connects TRBV2 to TRBJ2-7, with TRBD2 identical over 7 bases. Germline lookup yields CDR1 SNHLY and CDR2 FYNNEI. The V gene end was trimmed by 4 bases and the J gene end by 1 base; junction bases not matched to a gene: 10. The CDR3 is 16 amino acids. CDR3 coding DNA: TGTGCCAGCAGTGTTTTACCCGATAGCGGGTCCTACGAGCAGTACTTC. Amino acid sequence: CASSVLPDSGSYEQYF.

V is TRBV4-1 and J is TRBJ2-1; 10 bases line up with TRBD2. This CDR3 has 17 residues. Germline V CDR1 and CDR2: MGHRA, YSYEKL. V trimming: 0 bases; J trimming: 1 base; junction bases outside the gene matches: 3. CDR3 sequence reads: CASSQETSGISYNEQFF. As DNA, the CDR3 is TGCGCCAGCAGCCAAGAAACTAGCGGGATTTCCTACAATGAGCAGTTCTTC.

This clone was detected a few times. The rearrangement links TRBV6-6 to TRBJ2-7; maybe TRBD2 (6 bases). Germline lookup yields CDR1 MNHNY and CDR2 SVGAGI (reference sequence). This CDR3 is 13 amino acids long. Trimming took 6 bases from V and 5 from J, leaving 14 bases between them. The CDR3 loop is CASSPRAGNEQYF. The DNA for the CDR3 is TGTGCCAGCAGCCCCAGGGCGGGGAACGAGCAGTACTTC.

This rearrangement joins TRBV15 to TRBJ2-5; TRBD2 matches 7 bases. The J segment lost 5 bases and the V segment lost 3 bases, leaving 0 bases of the junction unmatched. In germline, CDR1 is LNHNV, CDR2 YYDKDF (reference sequence). The CDR3 runs 12 residues. The DNA for the CDR3 is TGTGCCACCAGCAGGGGGGGGGAGACCCAGTACTTC. Translation gives CATSRGGETQYF.

J is TRBJ1-1 and V is TRBV9; no clear D. The germline V and J ends were trimmed by 0 bases and 1 base, with 7 bases remaining between them. The CDR3 runs to 14 residues. CDR1 and CDR2 from the germline V gene are SGDLS and YYNGEE. The CDR3 is CASSVGYKNTEAFF. The DNA of the CDR3 is TGTGCCAGCAGCGTAGGATATAAGAACACTGAAGCTTTCTTT.

The rearrangement links TRBV7-3 to TRBJ2-7; D remains unclear. CDR3 length equals 14 residues. Germline CDR1 and CDR2: SGHTA and FQGTGA. V was trimmed by 5 bases and J by 1 base, leaving 12 bases between them. This CDR3 is CASSNQDGSYEQYF. Written as DNA, the CDR3 is TGTGCCAGCAGCAACCAGGACGGGTCCTACGAGCAGTACTTC.

The chain carries TRBV6-6 and TRBJ1-1, with 7 bases identical to TRBD1. Trimming at V came to 6 bases and at J to 0 bases, leaving 4 bases not matched to a gene. The germline V gene encodes CDR1 MNHNY and CDR2 SVGAGI (reference sequence). This CDR3 spans 14 amino acids. CDR3 sequence reads: CASRQGRMNTEAFF. The CDR3 coding sequence is TGTGCCAGCAGACAGGGGCGAATGAACACTGAAGCTTTCTTT.

This clone came up once. This chain uses TRBV6-1 with TRBJ1-2, with TRBD1 matching over 8 bases. V shed 2 bases, J shed 4 bases, and the junction held 6 bases outside the gene matches. The V gene's germline CDR1 is MNHNS and CDR2 SASEGT. This CDR3 is 15 amino acids long. As DNA, the CDR3 is TGTGCCAGCAGTGAAACCCCAGGGGGCAGCTATGGCTACACCTTC. The encoded protein is CASSETPGGSYGYTF.

The chain has TRBV9 and TRBJ2-3, with 9 bases matching TRBD1. J lost 2 bases, V lost 4 bases, and 11 bases had no gene match. CDR1 SGDLS and CDR2 YYNGEE come from the germline V gene. The CDR3 sequence is 17 residues long. CDR3 region: CASSRSPDRGTTDTQYF. DNA for the CDR3: TGTGCCAGCAGCCGCAGCCCGGACAGGGGAACCACAGATACGCAGTATTTT.

This chain connects TRBV7-9 to TRBJ2-1, with 9 bases lining up with TRBD2. The CDR3 is 15 residues long. Germline V gene sequence: CDR1 SEHNR, CDR2 FQNEAQ (reference sequence). J lost 8 bases, V lost 7 bases, and 12 bases had no gene match. The DNA for the CDR3 is TGTGCCAGCACCGGGACTAGCAGATCGGGGGATGAGCAGTTCTTC. The encoded protein is CASTGTSRSGDEQFF. Full variable domain (outside the CDR3, taken from reference TRBV7-9 and TRBJ2-1): DTGVSQNPRHKITKRGQNVTFRCDPISEHNRLYWYRQTLGQGPEFLTYFQNEAQLEKSRLLSDRFSAERPKGSFSTLEIQRTEQGDSAMYLCASTGTSRSGDEQFFGPGTRLTVL.

The chain combines TRBV5-1 with TRBJ2-1, with TRBD2 identical over 8 bases. In germline, CDR1 is SGHRS, CDR2 YFSETQ. V gave up 0 bases and J gave up 16 bases; unmatched junction bases: 6. The CDR3 covers 12 residues. CDR3 residues: CASSLGSGSLFF. CDR3 coding DNA: TGCGCCAGCAGCTTGGGAAGCGGGAGCTTATTCTTC.

The CDR3 reads CATSRGDYGNTIYF. CDR3 DNA sequence: TGTGCCACCTCGAGGGGGGACTATGGAAACACCATATATTTT. The rearrangement uses TRBV7-9 and TRBJ1-3; D is possibly TRBD1 (6 bases). Germline lookup yields CDR1 SEHNR and CDR2 FQNEAQ (reference sequence). V was clipped by 10 bases and J by 3 bases, with 16 bases between them. This CDR3 comprises 14 residues.

The chain carries TRBV5-1 and TRBJ1-4; tentative D call: TRBD1 (5 bases). The CDR3 spans 14 residues. Trimming stripped 4 bases from V and 2 bases from J, with 9 bases between. In germline, CDR1 is SGHRS, CDR2 YFSETQ. CDR3 coding DNA: TGCGCCAGCAGCCCCGGGGGGACTAATGAAAAACTGTTTTTT. Translated: CASSPGGTNEKLFF.

This rearrangement joins TRBV19 to TRBJ1-4; D ambiguous. V was trimmed by 4 bases and J by 8 bases, leaving 17 bases between them. Germline V CDR1 and CDR2: LNHDA, SQIVND (reference sequence). The CDR3 is 15 residues long. DNA of the CDR3: TGTGCCAGTAGTAGAGCCCCAGGTTTAGACGAAAAACTGTTTTTT. Amino acids: CASSRAPGLDEKLFF. The whole variable domain, filled in from reference TRBV19 and TRBJ1-4, reads DGGITQSPKYLFRKEGQNVTLSCEQNLNHDAMYWYRQDPGQGLRLIYYSQIVNDFQKGDIAEGYSVSREKKESFPLTVTSAQKNPTAFYLCASSRAPGLDEKLFFGSGTQLSVL.